This passage covers 30 T cell receptor beta chains from one sample sequenced in a study of T cells after yellow fever vaccination. TCRdb ran MiXCR on the 5' RACE reads and lists one entry per CDR3 protein. The sample includes more than 250,000 distinct CDR3 sequences, 6.8% of them seen just once. The sample here was PBMCs, taken about 49 days after the first yellow fever vaccination. The receptors come from a man aged 18 to 35 who received the YFV17D yellow fever vaccine.

This clonotype was picked up many times. The genes are TRBV7-2 and TRBJ2-1; 7 bases line up with TRBD1. This CDR3 is built from 16 residues. Trimming cost V 5 bases and J 0 bases; bases outside gene matches: 7. The V gene's germline CDR1 is SGHTA and CDR2 FQGNSA. The CDR3 spells CASSTHRGRSYNEQFF. The CDR3 nucleotides are TGTGCCAGCAGCACCCACAGGGGCCGCTCCTACAATGAGCAGTTCTTC.

The chain uses TRBV28 and TRBJ2-1; unclear D gene. Looked up from germline, CDR1 is MDHEN and CDR2 is SYDVKM. This CDR3 region has 12 residues. V was clipped by 5 bases and J by 10 bases, with 12 bases between them. DNA of the CDR3: TGTGCCAGCAGTCTAGGGTTAGGGGAGCAGTTCTTC. Translated: CASSLGLGEQFF.

The J gene is TRBJ1-1, the V gene TRBV7-2; possibly TRBD1 for D (6 bases). Germline CDR1 is SGHTA and CDR2 is FQGNSA. The CDR3 consists of 15 residues. The germline V and J ends were trimmed by 5 bases and 4 bases, with 17 bases remaining between them. The CDR3 loop reads CASSPSAGEPTEAFF. The CDR3 bases are TGTGCCAGCAGCCCCTCCGCAGGGGAGCCCACTGAAGCTTTCTTT.

The rearrangement uses TRBV12-3 or TRBV12-4 and TRBJ2-5, with 14 bases aligning to TRBD2. V lost 5 bases and J lost 5; bases outside the gene matches: 10. CDR3 size: 17 residues. CDR3: CASSIRLAGGPRETQYF. The CDR3 DNA is TGTGCCAGCAGTATAAGACTAGCGGGGGGGCCCCGGGAGACCCAGTACTTC.

This clonotype was observed many times. The V gene is TRBV12-3 or TRBV12-4, the J gene TRBJ1-4; D is undetermined. Trimming removed 2 bases at V and 2 bases at J, with 6 bases between. The CDR3 runs to 14 residues. This CDR3 reads CASSLSRTNEKLFF. The CDR3 DNA reads TGTGCCAGCAGTTTATCGAGGACTAATGAAAAACTGTTTTTT.

The sample holds many counts of this clonotype. The V call is TRBV25-1, the J call TRBJ2-5, with TRBD2 as a possible D gene (5 bases). Germline lookup yields CDR1 MGHDK and CDR2 SYGVNS. Between the trimmed V and J ends, which lost 6 bases and 3 bases, there was a span of 8 bases. This CDR3 is 12 amino acids long. The DNA for the CDR3 is TGTGCCAGCAGAGGACTGGAAGAGACCCAGTACTTC. Translation gives CASRGLEETQYF. The full variable domain, in which reference TRBV25-1 and TRBJ2-5 provide the parts outside the CDR3, is EADIYQTPRYLVIGTGKKITLECSQTMGHDKMYWYQQDPGMELHLIHYSYGVNSTEKGDLSSESTVSRIRTEHFPLTLESARPSHTSQYLCASRGLEETQYFGPGTRLLVL.

This clonotype was seen ten or more times. V gene TRBV29-1 combines with J gene TRBJ2-7; D is undetermined. V lost 4 bases, J lost 1 base, and 8 bases lay in between. Germline V lookup: CDR1 SQVTM, CDR2 ANQGSEA. The CDR3 is 12 amino acids. The CDR3: CSVVGQSYEQYF. The CDR3 DNA is TGCAGCGTTGTAGGGCAGTCCTACGAGCAGTACTTC.

The chain links TRBV4-2 to TRBJ2-2; 7 positions agree with TRBD1. Losses at the gene ends were 6 bases for V and 1 base for J; bases not matched to a gene: 17. The CDR3 is made up of 19 amino acids. The V gene's germline CDR1 is LGHNA and CDR2 YNFKEQ. CDR3: CASRPGTAGSTMNTGELFF. The CDR3 DNA reads TGTGCCAGCAGGCCCGGGACAGCAGGCTCGACCATGAACACCGGGGAGCTGTTTTTT.

The chain employs TRBV12-3 or TRBV12-4 and TRBJ1-2; possibly TRBD1 for D (5 bases). V was shortened by 3 bases and J by 8 bases, with 13 bases between the two germline ends. The CDR3 consists of 13 residues. The CDR3 protein is CASSFTGKAGYTF. The CDR3 DNA is TGTGCCAGCAGTTTCACAGGAAAGGCAGGCTACACCTTC.

V usage is TRBV5-4 and J usage is TRBJ2-7; D is undetermined. The CDR3 has 14 residues. CDR1 and CDR2 from the germline V gene are SGHNT and YYREEE (reference sequence). The V gene lost 4 bases and the J gene lost 6 bases, with 17 bases spanning the gap. CDR3 protein: CASSLGWGIVEQYF. DNA of the CDR3: TGTGCCAGCAGCCTTGGGTGGGGTATAGTCGAGCAGTACTTC.

The chain links TRBV7-2 to TRBJ2-1; a possible D gene is TRBD2 (6 bases). The CDR3 runs 15 residues. Germline lookup yields CDR1 SGHTA and CDR2 FQGNSA. V dropped 1 base and J dropped 1 base, with 8 bases sitting between them. CDR3 amino acids: CASSLEGLSYNEQFF. The CDR3 DNA follows: TGTGCCAGCAGCTTAGAGGGACTGTCCTACAATGAGCAGTTCTTC.

This clonotype has ten or more counts. The CDR3 loop reads CSARGAGTASYEQYF. The CDR3 coding sequence is TGCAGTGCTAGAGGAGCCGGGACAGCCTCCTACGAGCAGTACTTC. J is TRBJ2-7 and V is TRBV20-1; 7 bases match TRBD1. This CDR3 spans 15 amino acids. With V trimmed by 1 base and J by 0 bases, 6 bases remained unmatched. Germline CDR1 reads DFQATT; CDR2 reads SNEGSKA (reference sequence).

Notes on this clonotype: A much larger clone lies one base from this, so it may be a read error. The rearrangement joins TRBV7-2 to TRBJ2-1; 15 bases agree with TRBD2. Looked up from germline, CDR1 is SGHTA and CDR2 is FQGNSA. The CDR3 length is 15 residues. After removal of 4 bases from V and 10 bases from J, the junction contained 5 bases not matched to a gene. The CDR3 DNA sequence: TGTGCCAGCAGCTCGGGGACTAGCGGGGGGAGGGAGCAGTTCTTC. It yields the protein CASSSGTSGGREQFF.

This clonotype has at least ten counts. The chain links TRBV7-2 to TRBJ2-1; D gene unclear. The CDR3 has 15 residues. Between the trimmed V and J ends, which lost 0 bases and 6 bases, there was a span of 12 bases. Germline CDR1 SGHTA, CDR2 FQGNSA. The CDR3 nucleotides read TGTGCCAGCAGCTTAGCTTGGGGTGAGGTCAATGAGCAGTTCTTC. Translated: CASSLAWGEVNEQFF.

The chain couples TRBV7-9 to TRBJ1-2; TRBD1 is a possible D gene (6 bases). Trimming left V 3 bases short and J 6 bases short, with 14 bases between. CDR1 and CDR2 (germline): SEHNR, FQNEAQ (reference sequence). This CDR3 contains 14 residues. The CDR3 sequence: CASSFMGGADGYTF. The CDR3 nucleotides are TGTGCCAGCAGCTTTATGGGGGGCGCGGATGGCTACACCTTC.

This clonotype was seen at least ten times. J is TRBJ2-2 and V is TRBV5-1; unclear D gene. This CDR3 region has 13 residues. The V gene lost 5 bases and the J gene lost 7 bases, with 12 bases spanning the gap. Germline lookup yields CDR1 SGHRS and CDR2 YFSETQ. This CDR3 reads CASRGPEDGELFF. Here the CDR3 DNA reads TGCGCCAGCAGGGGCCCCGAGGACGGGGAGCTGTTTTTT. Full variable domain (rest looked up from reference TRBV5-1 and TRBJ2-2): KAGVTQTPRYLIKTRGQQVTLSCSPISGHRSVSWYQQTPGQGLQFLFEYFSETQRNKGNFPGRFSGRQFSNSRSEMNVSTLELGDSALYLCASRGPEDGELFFGEGSRLTVL.

This clonotype was counted a few times. The chain recombines TRBV7-2 with TRBJ2-7, with a tentative D call TRBD2 (5 bases). The CDR3 length is 14 residues. Germline-derived CDR1 and CDR2 are SGHTA and FQGNSA. Trimming removed 5 bases from V and 1 base from J, with 12 bases in between. The CDR3 DNA reads as TGTGCCAGCAGCCCCGGGGTCGTTTCCTACGAGCAGTACGTC. Protein product: CASSPGVVSYEQYV.

This clonotype was picked up a small number of times. The V and J genes are TRBV5-1 and TRBJ2-7; D is perhaps TRBD1 (5 bases). Germline lookup yields CDR1 SGHRS and CDR2 YFSETQ. V was clipped by 5 bases and J by 9 bases, with 18 bases between them. The CDR3 has 13 residues. CDR3 region: CASSQAGFLRQYF. The CDR3 DNA reads TGCGCCAGCAGTCAGGCAGGGTTCCTCAGGCAGTACTTC.

This clonotype was counted at least ten times. The chain combines TRBV25-1 with TRBJ2-3; 11 nucleotides align to TRBD2. The CDR3 has 15 residues. With V trimmed by 3 bases and J by 5 bases, 4 bases remained unmatched. The V gene's germline CDR1 is MGHDK and CDR2 SYGVNS. As DNA, the CDR3 is TGTGCCAGCAGTGATCCACTAGCGGGGGAAGATACGCAGTATTTT. This gives the protein CASSDPLAGEDTQYF.

This rearrangement joins TRBV10-2 to TRBJ2-3; 12 nucleotides align to TRBD2. In germline, CDR1 is WSHSY, CDR2 SAAADI. The CDR3 spans 16 residues. The J segment lost 5 bases and the V segment lost 8 bases, leaving 11 bases of the junction unmatched. Here the CDR3 DNA reads TGCGCCAGCTCCCCATCGACTAGCGGGGGAATAGATACGCAGTATTTT. Its translation is CASSPSTSGGIDTQYF.

The sample holds many counts of this clonotype. This chain connects TRBV12-3 or TRBV12-4 to TRBJ2-7, with 7 bases aligning to TRBD1. The CDR3 runs to 14 residues. V lost 3 bases, J lost 2 bases, and 4 bases stayed unmatched. Here the CDR3 reads CASSLAQGAYEQYV. DNA for the CDR3: TGTGCCAGCAGTTTGGCCCAGGGGGCCTACGAGCAGTACGTC.

J is TRBJ2-1 and V is TRBV18; either TRBD1 or TRBD2 may fit D (5 bases each). The germline V gene encodes CDR1 KGHSH and CDR2 LQKENI. V was trimmed by 6 bases and J by 8 bases, leaving 14 bases between them. This CDR3 is built from 13 residues. Here the CDR3 reads CASSPGTGDEQFF. CDR3 sequence (DNA): TGTGCCAGCTCCCCCGGGACCGGGGATGAGCAGTTCTTC.

This clonotype appeared a few times. The chain carries TRBV27 and TRBJ2-1, with 10 positions matching TRBD2. This CDR3 is built from 19 residues. Trimming took 0 bases from V and 7 from J; bases not matched to a gene: 15. Germline V CDR1 and CDR2: MNHEY, SMNVEV (reference sequence). CDR3 nucleotides: TGTGCCAGCAGTTTATCGCCCCCCGGGGGTAGCGGGGGGATGAATGAGCAGTTCTTC. Translation gives CASSLSPPGGSGGMNEQFF.

This clonotype was counted only a few times. The chain links TRBV18 to TRBJ1-2; TRBD1 aligns across 7 bases. The J segment lost 6 bases and the V segment lost 3 bases, leaving 10 bases of the junction unmatched. This CDR3 has 15 residues. Germline CDR1 reads KGHSH; CDR2 reads LQKENI. The CDR3 region has the DNA TGTGCCAGCTCACCCAGAACCGGACAGGTGGATGGCTACACCTTC. Amino acid sequence: CASSPRTGQVDGYTF.

This clonotype was detected a few times. The chain couples TRBV5-1 to TRBJ2-3, with TRBD2 matching 8 bases. The junction had 16 bases not matched to a gene; V was cut back by 5 bases and J by 5 bases. Germline CDR1 reads SGHRS; CDR2 reads YFSETQ. CDR3 length: 17 residues. The CDR3 nucleotides are TGCGCCAGCAGTTCGGATTCACTAGCGGTATGGGGAGATACGCAGTATTTT. It translates to CASSSDSLAVWGDTQYF. Based on the CDR3 plus reference TRBV5-1 and TRBJ2-3, the full variable domain is KAGVTQTPRYLIKTRGQQVTLSCSPISGHRSVSWYQQTPGQGLQFLFEYFSETQRNKGNFPGRFSGRQFSNSRSEMNVSTLELGDSALYLCASSSDSLAVWGDTQYFGPGTRLTVL.

The V and J genes are TRBV20-1 and TRBJ1-1, with D unclear. Looked up from germline, CDR1 is DFQATT and CDR2 is SNEGSKA (reference sequence). V lost 4 bases and J lost 3, with 15 bases in between. This CDR3 is built from 14 residues. CDR3 DNA: TGCAGTGCTAATGTCCTGGGCTTCTACACTGAAGCTTTCTTT. It codes for CSANVLGFYTEAFF.

The sample holds a few counts of this clonotype. The chain joins TRBV24-1 to TRBJ2-7, with 9 bases matching TRBD2. CDR1 is KGHDR and CDR2 is SFDVKD in the germline V gene. Trimming at V came to 0 bases and at J to 5 bases, leaving 13 bases not matched to a gene. CDR3 length equals 18 residues. This chain's CDR3 is CATSDLFYERRGGDEQYF. As DNA, the CDR3 is TGTGCCACCAGTGATTTGTTTTATGAGAGGCGGGGGGGCGACGAGCAGTACTTC.

There are a few counts of this clonotype. The J gene is TRBJ2-5, the V gene TRBV5-4, with 10 bases lining up with TRBD1. The germline V gene encodes CDR1 SGHNT and CDR2 YYREEE (reference sequence). The CDR3 has 15 residues. Germline trimming cut 3 bases from V and 5 bases from J; bases unmatched to any gene: 7. The CDR3 sequence is CASSSNRDRGETQYF. The CDR3 DNA sequence: TGTGCCAGCAGCTCCAACCGGGACAGGGGCGAGACCCAGTACTTC.

Ten or more counts support this clonotype. The genes are TRBV5-1 and TRBJ2-7, with D perhaps being TRBD1 or TRBD2 (6 bases each). Trimming left V 1 base short and J 2 bases short, with 16 bases between. The CDR3 covers 16 residues. Germline-derived CDR1 and CDR2 are SGHRS and YFSETQ. CDR3 protein: CASSLRGTDSPYEQYF. The DNA of the CDR3 is TGCGCCAGCAGCTTGAGGGGGACTGACTCTCCCTACGAGCAGTACTTC.

This clonotype was counted only a few times. J is TRBJ1-4 and V is TRBV7-2; 7 bases align to TRBD1. The length of the CDR3 is 14 residues. The J segment lost 7 bases and the V segment lost 4 bases, leaving 6 bases of the junction unmatched. The germline V gene encodes CDR1 SGHTA and CDR2 FQGNSA. The CDR3 reads CASSSQGGVEKLFF. In DNA, the CDR3 is TGTGCCAGCAGCTCCCAAGGGGGCGTTGAAAAACTGTTTTTT.